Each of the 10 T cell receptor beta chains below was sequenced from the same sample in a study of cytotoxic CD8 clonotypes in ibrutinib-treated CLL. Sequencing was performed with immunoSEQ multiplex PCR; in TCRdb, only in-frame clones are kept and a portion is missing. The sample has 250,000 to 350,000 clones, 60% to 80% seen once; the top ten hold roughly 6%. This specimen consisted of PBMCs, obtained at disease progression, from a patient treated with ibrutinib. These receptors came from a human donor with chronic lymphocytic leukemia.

The CDR3 nucleotides are TGTGCCAGCACCGAAGGTCTGGGCAGAACCTACGAGCAGTACTTC. Encoded protein: CASTEGLGRTYEQYF. The chain employs TRBV6-1 and TRBJ2-7; D call uncertain. In germline, CDR1 is MNHNS, CDR2 SASEGT. The CDR3 length is 15 residues. With 7 bases removed from V and 2 bases from J, the gap between germline ends came to 18 bases.

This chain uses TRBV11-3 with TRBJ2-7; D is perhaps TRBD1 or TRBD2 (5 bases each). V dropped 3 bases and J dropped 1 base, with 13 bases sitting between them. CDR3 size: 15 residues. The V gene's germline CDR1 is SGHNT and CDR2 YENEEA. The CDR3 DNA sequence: TGTGCCAGCAGCTTGAGGCAGGGACCTTCCTACGAGCAGTACTTC. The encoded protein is CASSLRQGPSYEQYF.

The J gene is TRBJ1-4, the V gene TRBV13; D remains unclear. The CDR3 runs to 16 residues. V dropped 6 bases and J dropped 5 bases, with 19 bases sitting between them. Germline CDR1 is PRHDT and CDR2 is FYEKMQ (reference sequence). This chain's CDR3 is CASSPTPNLRNEKLFF. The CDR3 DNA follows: TGTGCCAGCAGTCCGACACCAAACTTAAGGAATGAAAAACTGTTTTTT.

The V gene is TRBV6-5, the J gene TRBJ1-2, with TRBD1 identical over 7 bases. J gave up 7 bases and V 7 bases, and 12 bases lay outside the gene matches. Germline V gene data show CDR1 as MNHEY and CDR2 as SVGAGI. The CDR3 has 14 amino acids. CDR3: CASTRGWVHSGYTF. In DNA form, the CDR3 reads TGTGCCAGCACCAGGGGGTGGGTTCACTCTGGCTACACCTTC.

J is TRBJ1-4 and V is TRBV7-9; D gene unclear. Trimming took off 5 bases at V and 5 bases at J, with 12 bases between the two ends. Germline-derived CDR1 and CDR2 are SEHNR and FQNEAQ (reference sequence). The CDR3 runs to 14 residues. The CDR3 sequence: CASSPSGPNEKLFF. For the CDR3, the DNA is TGTGCCAGCAGCCCCTCCGGTCCCAATGAAAAACTGTTTTTT.

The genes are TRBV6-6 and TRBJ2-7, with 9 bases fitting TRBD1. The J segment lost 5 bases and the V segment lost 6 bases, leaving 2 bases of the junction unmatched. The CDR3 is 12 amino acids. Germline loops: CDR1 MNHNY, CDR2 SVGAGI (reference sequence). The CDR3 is CASSGTGNEQYF. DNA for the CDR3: TGTGCCAGCAGCGGGACAGGGAACGAGCAGTACTTC.

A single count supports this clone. For the CDR3, the DNA is TGCGCCAGCAGCTTGTCTTGGACACTAACCTACGAGCAGTACTTC. Translated, it gives CASSLSWTLTYEQYF. The chain recombines TRBV5-1 with TRBJ2-7, with D perhaps matching TRBD1 (5 bases). CDR3 length equals 15 residues. The germline gives CDR1 SGHRS, CDR2 YFSETQ. V was shortened by 1 base and J by 2 bases, with 13 bases between the two germline ends. The full variable domain, with the rest looked up from reference TRBV5-1 and TRBJ2-7, is KAGVTQTPRYLIKTRGQQVTLSCSPISGHRSVSWYQQTPGQGLQFLFEYFSETQRNKGNFPGRFSGRQFSNSRSEMNVSTLELGDSALYLCASSLSWTLTYEQYFGPGTRLTVT.

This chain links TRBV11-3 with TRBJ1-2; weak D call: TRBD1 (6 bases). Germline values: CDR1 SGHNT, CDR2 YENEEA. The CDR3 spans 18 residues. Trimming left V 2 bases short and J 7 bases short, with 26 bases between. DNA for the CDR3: TGTGCCAGCAGCTTACCGATCCGGGGGGGCGGCCATTTGGTTGGCTACACCTTC. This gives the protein CASSLPIRGGGHLVGYTF.

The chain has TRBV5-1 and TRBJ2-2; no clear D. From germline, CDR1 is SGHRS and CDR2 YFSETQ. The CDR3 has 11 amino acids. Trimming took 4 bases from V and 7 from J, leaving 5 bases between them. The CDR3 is CASSNIGELFF. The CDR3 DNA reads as TGCGCCAGCAGCAATATCGGGGAGCTGTTTTTT.

The CDR3: CASSQGWPGPSWEQFF. The DNA of the CDR3 is TGCGCCAGCAGCCAAGGATGGCCAGGGCCCTCGTGGGAGCAGTTCTTC. V gene TRBV4-3 combines with J gene TRBJ2-1; D is perhaps TRBD1 (5 bases). The CDR3 runs to 16 residues. CDR1 is LGHNA, CDR2 YSLEER, per germline. Trimming took off 1 base at V and 10 bases at J, with 20 bases between the two ends.